This T cell receptor (beta chain) was profiled in a study of shared T cell receptors in the human thymus. Unmatched junction bases numbered 10, after V lost 2 bases and J lost 4 bases. This CDR3 has 17 residues. Germline CDR1 reads MGHRA; CDR2 reads YSYEKL. TCRdb's table, derived via immunoSEQ multiplex PCR, lists solely in-frame clones and lacks some. The table lists about 730,000 clones, roughly 85% of them singletons. The sample was also linked to a second study, of human thymus T cells. That source adds: Corrective heart surgery yielded the resections from which the thymus tissue came.

The sequencing sample was made of thymocytes. V gene TRBV4-1 combines with J gene TRBJ1-1; 10 nucleotides agree with TRBD1. This sequence originates from a girl under three years old with a congenital heart defect. The DNA of the CDR3 is TGCGCCAGCAGCCAAACAACCGGGACAGGGGAACCCACTGAAGCTTTCTTT. It codes for CASSQTTGTGEPTEAFF.